Listed here is a single T cell receptor beta chain. Its specific antigen is unknown. No much larger clonotype is one base removed from it; base qualities were not supplied. The immunoSEQ Assay, a bias-controlled multiplex PCR, was used to amplify TCRbeta CDR3 regions from genomic DNA. In the paper's pipeline: Nucleated cell counts per sample were estimated from amplification of reference gene primers within the assay. Sequence reads were collapsed and filtered to measure the absolute abundance of every unique TCRbeta CDR3 rearrangement. For each sample, productive Simpson clonality was calculated as the square root of Simpson's diversity index across productive rearrangements. TCRdb stores this immuneACCESS table with in-frame sequences only. Part of the clones is absent; in the studies checked, under half of the shortfall reflects unresolved V genes, and no reason is known for the rest. D and trimming come from the DNA, and the V and J calls and clone size come from that table. The sample yields roughly 56,000 clones; about 91% were counted once. The top ten clones comprise about 6.3% of the sample.

These data belong to a study of blood T cell repertoires in COVID-19 (dated by TCRdb to the early 2020s). Some background on the complete study: The collaborator samples originated in the United States, Italy and Spain and spanned the acute and convalescent phases of COVID-19. A de-identified subject ID, COVID-19 status, age in years and sex were almost always included in the sample metadata. Samples came from the ongoing ImmuneRACE study (first 160 participants) plus 1,254 subjects from 6 global collaborators. The dataset comprised deeply sampled blood TCRbeta repertoires from subjects exposed to, actively infected with, or recovered from COVID-19. The material from the prospective study consisted of cDNA or gDNA derived from T cells, B-cell-depleted T cells, or PBMCs. Where available, HLA class I and class II types were taken from metadata supplied by the sample provider and were not determined by assay-based typing. A freely available public database, intended as a resource for researchers studying the immune response to SARS-CoV-2, is where the repertoires were released. General conclusions and limits of the study: The amount of clinical and demographic metadata varied by source and participant and was provided uncurated.

The collaborating institutions used their own protocols to collect whole blood in K2EDTA tubes. For TCRbeta analysis, collaborators shipped samples as frozen whole blood, isolated PBMCs, or DNA extracted from either of those sample types. Via the germline V gene, CDR1 is MNHEY and CDR2 SVGEGT. Germline trimming: 4 bases from V, 6 bases from J; junction bases outside gene matches: 1. From the cysteine through the phenylalanine, the CDR3 covers 14 amino acids. The only DNA kept is the CDR3, 42 bases in frame from the first base. The receptor chain draws on TRBV6-2 or TRBV6-3 and TRBJ1-6; TRBD1 aligns with 9 central bases. Input material: peripheral blood. This receptor was obtained from a man in his fifties with active COVID-19. At the DNA level, the sequence is TGTGCCAGCAGTTGGGGACAGGGTAATTCACCCCTCCACTTT. This sequence encodes CASSWGQGNSPLHF.